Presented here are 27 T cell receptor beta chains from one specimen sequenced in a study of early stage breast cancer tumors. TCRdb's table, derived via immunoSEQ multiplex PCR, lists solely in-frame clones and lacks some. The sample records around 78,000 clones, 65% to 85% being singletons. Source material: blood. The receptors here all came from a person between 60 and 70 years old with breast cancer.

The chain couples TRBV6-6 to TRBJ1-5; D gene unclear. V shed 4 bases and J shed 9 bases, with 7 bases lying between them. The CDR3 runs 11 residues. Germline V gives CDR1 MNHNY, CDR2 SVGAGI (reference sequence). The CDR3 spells CASSSDGPQHF. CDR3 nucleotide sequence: TGTGCCAGCAGTTCGGATGGGCCCCAGCATTTT.

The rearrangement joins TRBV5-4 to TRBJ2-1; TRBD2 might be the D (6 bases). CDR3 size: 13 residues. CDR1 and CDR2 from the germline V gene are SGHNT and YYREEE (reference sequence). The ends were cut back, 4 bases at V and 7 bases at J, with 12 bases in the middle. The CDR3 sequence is CASSVPGLNEQFF. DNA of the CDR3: TGTGCCAGCAGCGTCCCGGGACTTAATGAGCAGTTCTTC. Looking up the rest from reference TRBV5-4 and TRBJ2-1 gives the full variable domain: ETGVTQSPTHLIKTRGQQVTLRCSSQSGHNTVSWYQQALGQGPQFIFQYYREEENGRGNFPPRFSGLQFPNYSSELNVNALELDDSALYLCASSVPGLNEQFFGPGTRLTVL.

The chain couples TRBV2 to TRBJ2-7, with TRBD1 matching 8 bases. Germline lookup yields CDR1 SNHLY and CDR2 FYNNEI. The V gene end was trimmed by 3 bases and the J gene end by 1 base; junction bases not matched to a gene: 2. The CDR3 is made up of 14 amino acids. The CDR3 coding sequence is TGTGCCAGCAGTGATGGGACAGGATCCTACGAGCAGTACTTC. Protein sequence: CASSDGTGSYEQYF.

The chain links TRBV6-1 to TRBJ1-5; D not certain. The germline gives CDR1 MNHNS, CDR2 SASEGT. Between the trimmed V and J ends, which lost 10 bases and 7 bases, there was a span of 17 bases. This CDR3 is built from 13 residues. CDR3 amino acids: CAIEEGRKQPQHF. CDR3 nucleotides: TGTGCCATCGAAGAAGGACGAAAACAGCCCCAGCATTTT.

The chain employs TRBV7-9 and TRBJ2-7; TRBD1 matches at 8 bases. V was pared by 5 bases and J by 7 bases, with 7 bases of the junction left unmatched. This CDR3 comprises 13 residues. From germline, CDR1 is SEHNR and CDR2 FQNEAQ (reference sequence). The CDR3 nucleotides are TGTGCCAGCAGCGAGCCAGGGGGCGGGGAGCAGTACTTC. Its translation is CASSEPGGGEQYF. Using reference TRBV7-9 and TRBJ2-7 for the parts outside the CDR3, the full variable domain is DTGVSQNPRHKITKRGQNVTFRCDPISEHNRLYWYRQTLGQGPEFLTYFQNEAQLEKSRLLSDRFSAERPKGSFSTLEIQRTEQGDSAMYLCASSEPGGGEQYFGPGTRLTVT.

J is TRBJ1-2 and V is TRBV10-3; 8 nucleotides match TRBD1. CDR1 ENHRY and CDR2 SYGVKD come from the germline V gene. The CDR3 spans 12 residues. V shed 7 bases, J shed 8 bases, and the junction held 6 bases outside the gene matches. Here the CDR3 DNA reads TGTGCCATCATAGGACAGGGAGGAGGCTACACCTTC. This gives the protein CAIIGQGGGYTF.

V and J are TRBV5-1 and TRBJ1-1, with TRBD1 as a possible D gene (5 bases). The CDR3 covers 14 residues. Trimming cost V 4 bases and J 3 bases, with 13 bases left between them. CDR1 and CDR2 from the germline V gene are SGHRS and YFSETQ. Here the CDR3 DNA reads TGCGCCAGCAGCAGGGGTGGGAGGGACACTGAAGCTTTCTTT. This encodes CASSRGGRDTEAFF.

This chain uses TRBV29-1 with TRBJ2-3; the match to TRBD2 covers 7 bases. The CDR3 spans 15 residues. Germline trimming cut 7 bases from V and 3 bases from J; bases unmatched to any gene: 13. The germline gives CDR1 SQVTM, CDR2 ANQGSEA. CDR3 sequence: CSETSGTGLTDTQYF. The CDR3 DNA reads TGCAGCGAGACAAGCGGGACGGGGCTTACAGATACGCAGTATTTT.

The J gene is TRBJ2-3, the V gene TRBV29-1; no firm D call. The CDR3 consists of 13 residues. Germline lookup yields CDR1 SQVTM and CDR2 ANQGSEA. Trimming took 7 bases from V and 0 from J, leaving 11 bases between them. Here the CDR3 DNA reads TGCAGCGGCAACGGCGGTAGCACAGATACGCAGTATTTT. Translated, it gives CSGNGGSTDTQYF.

As DNA, the CDR3 is TGCGCCAGCAGCTTGGGGCAGGGGAAAAACGAGCAGTACTTC. As protein: CASSLGQGKNEQYF. This chain uses TRBV5-1 with TRBJ2-7, with D possibly being TRBD1 (6 bases). The germline CDR1 and CDR2 sequences are SGHRS and YFSETQ. CDR3 length equals 14 residues. The ends were cut back, 0 bases at V and 5 bases at J, with 12 bases in the middle. The variable domain in full, completed from reference TRBV5-1 and TRBJ2-7, reads KAGVTQTPRYLIKTRGQQVTLSCSPISGHRSVSWYQQTPGQGLQFLFEYFSETQRNKGNFPGRFSGRQFSNSRSEMNVSTLELGDSALYLCASSLGQGKNEQYFGPGTRLTVT.

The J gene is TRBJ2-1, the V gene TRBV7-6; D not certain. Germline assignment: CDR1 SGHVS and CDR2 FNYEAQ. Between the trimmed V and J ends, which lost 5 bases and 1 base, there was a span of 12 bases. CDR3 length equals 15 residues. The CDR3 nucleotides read TGTGCCAGCAGCGTAGACAAACCTTCCTACAATGAGCAGTTCTTC. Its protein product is CASSVDKPSYNEQFF.

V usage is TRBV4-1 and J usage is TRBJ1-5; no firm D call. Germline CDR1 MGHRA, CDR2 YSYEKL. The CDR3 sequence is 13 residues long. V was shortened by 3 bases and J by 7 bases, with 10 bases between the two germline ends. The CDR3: CASSHRVGQPQHF. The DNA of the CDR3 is TGCGCCAGCAGCCACCGTGTGGGGCAGCCCCAGCATTTT.

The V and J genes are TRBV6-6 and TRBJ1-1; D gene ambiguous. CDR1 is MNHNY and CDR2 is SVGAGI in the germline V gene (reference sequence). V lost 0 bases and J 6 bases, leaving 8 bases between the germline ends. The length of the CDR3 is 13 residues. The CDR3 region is CASSYSAAAEAFF. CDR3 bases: TGTGCCAGCAGTTACTCGGCGGCGGCTGAAGCTTTCTTT.

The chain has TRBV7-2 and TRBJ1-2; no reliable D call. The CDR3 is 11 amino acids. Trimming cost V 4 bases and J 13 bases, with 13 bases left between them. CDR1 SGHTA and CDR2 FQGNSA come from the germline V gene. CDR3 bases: TGTGCCAGCAGCTACTTAAGGGCCAGCACCTTC. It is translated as CASSYLRASTF.

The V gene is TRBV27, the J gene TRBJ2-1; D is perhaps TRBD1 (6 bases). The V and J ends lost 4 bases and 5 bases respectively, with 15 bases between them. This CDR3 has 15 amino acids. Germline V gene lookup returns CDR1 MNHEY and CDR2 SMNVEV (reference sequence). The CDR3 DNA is TGTGCCAGCAGTTCCTTATCGACAGGAGACAATGAGCAGTTCTTC. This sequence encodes CASSSLSTGDNEQFF.

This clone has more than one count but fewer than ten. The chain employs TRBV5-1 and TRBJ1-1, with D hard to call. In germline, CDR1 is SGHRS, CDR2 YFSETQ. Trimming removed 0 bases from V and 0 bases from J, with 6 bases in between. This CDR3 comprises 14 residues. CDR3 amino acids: CASSLDSVNTEAFF. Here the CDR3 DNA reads TGCGCCAGCAGCTTGGATAGCGTGAACACTGAAGCTTTCTTT.

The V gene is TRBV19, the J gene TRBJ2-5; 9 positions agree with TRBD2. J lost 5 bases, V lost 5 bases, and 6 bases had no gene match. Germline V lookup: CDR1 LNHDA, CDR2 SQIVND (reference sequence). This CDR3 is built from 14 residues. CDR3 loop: CASSVGTSRETQYF. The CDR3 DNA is TGTGCCAGTAGTGTGGGGACTAGCAGGGAGACCCAGTACTTC.

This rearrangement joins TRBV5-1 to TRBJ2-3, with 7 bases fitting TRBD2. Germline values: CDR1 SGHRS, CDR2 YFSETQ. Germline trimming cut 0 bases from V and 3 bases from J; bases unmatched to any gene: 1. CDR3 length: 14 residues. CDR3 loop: CASSLGRETDTQYF. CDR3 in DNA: TGCGCCAGCAGCTTGGGGCGGGAGACAGATACGCAGTATTTT.

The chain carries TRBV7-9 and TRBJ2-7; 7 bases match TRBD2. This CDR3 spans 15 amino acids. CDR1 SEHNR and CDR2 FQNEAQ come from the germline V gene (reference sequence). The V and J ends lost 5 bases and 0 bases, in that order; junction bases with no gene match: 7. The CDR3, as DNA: TGTGCCAGCAGCACTAGCGTTTTCAGCTCCTACGAGCAGTACTTC. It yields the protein CASSTSVFSSYEQYF.

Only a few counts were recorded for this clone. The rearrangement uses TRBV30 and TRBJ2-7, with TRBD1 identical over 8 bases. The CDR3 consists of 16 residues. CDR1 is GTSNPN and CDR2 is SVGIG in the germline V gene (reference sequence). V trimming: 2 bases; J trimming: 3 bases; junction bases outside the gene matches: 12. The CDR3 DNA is TGTGCCTGGAGTAGCTTGGGACAGGTACTAAACTACGAGCAGTACTTC. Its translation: CAWSSLGQVLNYEQYF.

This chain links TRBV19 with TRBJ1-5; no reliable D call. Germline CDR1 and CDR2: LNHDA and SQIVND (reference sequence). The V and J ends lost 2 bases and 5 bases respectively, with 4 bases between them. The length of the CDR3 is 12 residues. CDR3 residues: CASSITDQPQHF. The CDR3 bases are TGTGCCAGTAGTATAACCGATCAGCCCCAGCATTTT.

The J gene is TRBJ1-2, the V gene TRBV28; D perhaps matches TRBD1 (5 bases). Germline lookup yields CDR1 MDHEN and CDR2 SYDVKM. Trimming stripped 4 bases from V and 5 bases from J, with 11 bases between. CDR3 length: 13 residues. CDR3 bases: TGTGCCAGCAGTTCCACAGGAGGATATGGCTACACCTTC. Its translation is CASSSTGGYGYTF.

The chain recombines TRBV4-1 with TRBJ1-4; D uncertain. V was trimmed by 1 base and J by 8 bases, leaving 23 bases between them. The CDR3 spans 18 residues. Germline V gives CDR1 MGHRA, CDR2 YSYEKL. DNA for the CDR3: TGCGCCAGCAGCCAAGGGTCATCCCATGACGGGAGGTGGGAAAAACTGTTTTTT. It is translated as CASSQGSSHDGRWEKLFF.

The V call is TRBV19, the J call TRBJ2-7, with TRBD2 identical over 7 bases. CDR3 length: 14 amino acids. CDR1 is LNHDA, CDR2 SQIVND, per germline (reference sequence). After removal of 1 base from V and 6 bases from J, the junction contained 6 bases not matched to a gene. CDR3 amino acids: CASSIGLAGGEQYF. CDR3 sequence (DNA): TGTGCCAGTAGTATAGGACTAGCCGGGGGCGAGCAGTACTTC.

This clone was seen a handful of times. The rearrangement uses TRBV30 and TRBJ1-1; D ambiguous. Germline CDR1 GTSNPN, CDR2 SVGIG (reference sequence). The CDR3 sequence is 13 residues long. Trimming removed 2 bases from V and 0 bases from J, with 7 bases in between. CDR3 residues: CAWSSDMNTEAFF. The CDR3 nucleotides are TGTGCCTGGAGTAGTGACATGAACACTGAAGCTTTCTTT.

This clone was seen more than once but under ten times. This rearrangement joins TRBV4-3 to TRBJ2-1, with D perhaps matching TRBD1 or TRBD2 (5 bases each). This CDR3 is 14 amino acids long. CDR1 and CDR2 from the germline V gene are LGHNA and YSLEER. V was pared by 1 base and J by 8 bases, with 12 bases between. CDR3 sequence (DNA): TGCGCCAGCAGCCAAGGGGGGAGAAGTGATGAGCAGTTCTTC. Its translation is CASSQGGRSDEQFF.

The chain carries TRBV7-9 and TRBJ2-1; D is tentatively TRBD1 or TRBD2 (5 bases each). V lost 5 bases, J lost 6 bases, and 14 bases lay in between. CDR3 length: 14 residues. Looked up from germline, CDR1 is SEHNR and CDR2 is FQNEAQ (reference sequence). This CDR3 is CASSARDLSNEQFF. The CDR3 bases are TGTGCCAGCAGCGCCCGGGACCTAAGCAATGAGCAGTTCTTC.